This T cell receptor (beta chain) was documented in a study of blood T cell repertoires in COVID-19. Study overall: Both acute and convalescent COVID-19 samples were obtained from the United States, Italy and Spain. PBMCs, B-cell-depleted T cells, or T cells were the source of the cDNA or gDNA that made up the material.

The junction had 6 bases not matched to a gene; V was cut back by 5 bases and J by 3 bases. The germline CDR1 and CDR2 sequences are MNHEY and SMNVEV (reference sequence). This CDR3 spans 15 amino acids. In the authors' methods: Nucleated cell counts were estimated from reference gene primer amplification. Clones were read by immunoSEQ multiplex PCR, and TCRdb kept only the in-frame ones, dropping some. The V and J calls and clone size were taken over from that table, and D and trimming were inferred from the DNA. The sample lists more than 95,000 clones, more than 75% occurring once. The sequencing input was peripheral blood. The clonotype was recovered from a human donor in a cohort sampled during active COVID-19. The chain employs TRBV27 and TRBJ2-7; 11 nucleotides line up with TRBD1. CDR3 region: CASSQPGTGGYEQYF. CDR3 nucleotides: TGTGCCAGCAGTCAACCCGGGACAGGGGGCTACGAGCAGTACTTC.